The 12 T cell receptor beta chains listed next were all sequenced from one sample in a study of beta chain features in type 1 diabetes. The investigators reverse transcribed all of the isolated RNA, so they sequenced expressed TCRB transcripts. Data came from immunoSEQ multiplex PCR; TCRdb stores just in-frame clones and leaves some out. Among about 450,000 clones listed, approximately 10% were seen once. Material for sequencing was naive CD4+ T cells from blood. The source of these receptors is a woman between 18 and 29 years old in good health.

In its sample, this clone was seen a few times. Here the CDR3 reads CASSPRAGPQETQYF. The CDR3 nucleotides read TGTGCCAGCTCACCCCGGGCAGGGCCGCAAGAGACCCAGTACTTC. The genes are TRBV18 and TRBJ2-5; possible D gene TRBD1, 5 bases. CDR3 length equals 15 residues. Trimming shortened V by 3 bases and J by 2 bases, and 13 bases separated the two germline ends. The germline CDR1 and CDR2 sequences are KGHSH and LQKENI.

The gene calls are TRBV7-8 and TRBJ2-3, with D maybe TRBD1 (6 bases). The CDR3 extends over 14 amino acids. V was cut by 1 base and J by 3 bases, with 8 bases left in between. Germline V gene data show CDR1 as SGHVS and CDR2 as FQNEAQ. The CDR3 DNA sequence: TGTGCCAGCAGCTTAGGCAGGGGTACAGATACGCAGTATTTT. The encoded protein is CASSLGRGTDTQYF.

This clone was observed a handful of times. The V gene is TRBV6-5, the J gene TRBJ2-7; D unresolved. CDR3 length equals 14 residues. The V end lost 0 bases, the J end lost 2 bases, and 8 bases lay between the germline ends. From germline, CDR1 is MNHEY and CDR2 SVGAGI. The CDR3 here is CASSYSARTYEQYV. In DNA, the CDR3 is TGTGCCAGCAGTTACTCAGCCAGGACCTACGAGCAGTACGTC.

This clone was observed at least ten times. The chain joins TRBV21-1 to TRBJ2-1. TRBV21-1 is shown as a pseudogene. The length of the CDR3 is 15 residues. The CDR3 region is CASSPLGRVKGEQFF. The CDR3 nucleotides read TGTGCCAGCAGCCCTTTAGGAAGGGTGAAGGGTGAGCAGTTCTTC.

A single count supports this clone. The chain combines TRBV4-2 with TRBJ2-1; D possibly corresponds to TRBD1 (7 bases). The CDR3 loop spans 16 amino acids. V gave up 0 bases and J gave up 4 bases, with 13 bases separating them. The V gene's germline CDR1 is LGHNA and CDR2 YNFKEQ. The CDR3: CASSQDGTAGYNEQFF. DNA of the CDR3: TGTGCCAGCAGCCAAGATGGGACAGCGGGTTACAATGAGCAGTTCTTC.

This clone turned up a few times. Here the CDR3 reads CASSPGLLSTDTQYF. In DNA, the CDR3 is TGTGCCAGCAGCCCCGGACTACTTAGCACAGATACGCAGTATTTT. The rearrangement links TRBV7-2 to TRBJ2-3, with D perhaps TRBD2 (6 bases). Trimming left V 5 bases short and J 0 bases short, with 12 bases between. Germline V gene lookup returns CDR1 SGHTA and CDR2 FQGNSA. This CDR3 contains 15 residues.

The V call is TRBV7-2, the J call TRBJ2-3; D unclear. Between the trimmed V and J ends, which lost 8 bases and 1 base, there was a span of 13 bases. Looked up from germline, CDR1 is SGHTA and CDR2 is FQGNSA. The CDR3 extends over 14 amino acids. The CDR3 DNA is TGTGCCAGCCGCCGAAGTACAGGCACAGATACGCAGTATTTT. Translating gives CASRRSTGTDTQYF.

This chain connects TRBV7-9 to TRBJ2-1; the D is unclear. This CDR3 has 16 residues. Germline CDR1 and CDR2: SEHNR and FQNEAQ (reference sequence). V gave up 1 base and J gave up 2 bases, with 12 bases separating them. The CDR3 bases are TGTGCCAGCAGCTTAGACATGGTACGAGCCTACAATGAGCAGTTCTTC. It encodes CASSLDMVRAYNEQFF.

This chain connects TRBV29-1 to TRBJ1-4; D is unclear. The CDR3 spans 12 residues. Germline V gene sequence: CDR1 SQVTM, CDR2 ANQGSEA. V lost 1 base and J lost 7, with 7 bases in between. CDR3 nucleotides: TGCAGCGTTGAAGGGTCGGGTGAAAAACTGTTTTTT. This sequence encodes CSVEGSGEKLFF.

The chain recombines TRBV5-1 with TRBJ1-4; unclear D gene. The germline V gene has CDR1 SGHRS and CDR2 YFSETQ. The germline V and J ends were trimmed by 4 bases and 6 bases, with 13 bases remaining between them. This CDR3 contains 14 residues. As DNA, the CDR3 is TGCGCCAGCAGCCCCGGCGGGTTGGATGAAAAACTGTTTTTT. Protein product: CASSPGGLDEKLFF.

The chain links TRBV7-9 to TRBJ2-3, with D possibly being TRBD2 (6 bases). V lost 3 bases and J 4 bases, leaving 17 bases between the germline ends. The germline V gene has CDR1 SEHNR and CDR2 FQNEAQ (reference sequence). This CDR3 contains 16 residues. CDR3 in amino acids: CASSLFATSGPDTQYF. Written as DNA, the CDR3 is TGTGCCAGCAGCTTGTTTGCGACTAGTGGGCCAGATACGCAGTATTTT.

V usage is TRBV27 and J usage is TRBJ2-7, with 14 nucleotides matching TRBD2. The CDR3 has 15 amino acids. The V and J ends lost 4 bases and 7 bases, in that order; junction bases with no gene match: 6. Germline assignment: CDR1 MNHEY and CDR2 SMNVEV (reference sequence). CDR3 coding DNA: TGTGCCAGCAGTTCCCGACTAGCGGGAGGGGGAGAGCAGTACTTC. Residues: CASSSRLAGGGEQYF.